Listed below are T cell receptor beta chains from one sample, sequenced in a study of cytomegalovirus exposure and HLA in healthy donors. Generated by immunoSEQ multiplex PCR, the TCRdb table keeps only in-frame clones and is missing some. This table holds tens of thousands of clones, approximately 93% found once. The sample taken for sequencing was PBMCs. These receptor sequences come from a woman between 18 and 29 years old in good health and CMV-seronegative. Both conserved end residues are part of each CDR3. The D gene is left open where the match is weak.

j_gene: TRBJ2-3; v_gene: TRBV11-3; d_gene: TRBD2; CDR3aa: CASSSPLADTLGDTQYF
j_gene: TRBJ1-1; v_gene: TRBV13; d_gene: -; CDR3aa: CASSLDPIEAFF
j_gene: TRBJ2-1; v_gene: TRBV5-8; d_gene: TRBD2; CDR3aa: CASSSGLAGAYNEQFF
j_gene: TRBJ2-7; v_gene: TRBV6-1; d_gene: TRBD1; CDR3aa: CASTKTGDYEQYF
j_gene: TRBJ2-1; v_gene: TRBV11-2; d_gene: -; CDR3aa: CASSPLNEQFF
j_gene: TRBJ2-1; v_gene: TRBV6-4; d_gene: TRBD2; CDR3aa: CASSVAGEAGEQFF
j_gene: TRBJ1-4; v_gene: TRBV13; d_gene: TRBD1; CDR3aa: CASSSQGAATNEKLFF
j_gene: TRBJ2-1; v_gene: TRBV4-2; d_gene: TRBD2; CDR3aa: CASSQDAQAGGRPRTRDEQFF
j_gene: TRBJ2-4; v_gene: TRBV9; d_gene: -; CDR3aa: CASSPGPGDIQYF
j_gene: TRBJ1-1; v_gene: TRBV6-5; d_gene: -; CDR3aa: CASRGHRAFF
j_gene: TRBJ1-4; v_gene: TRBV5-1; d_gene: -; CDR3aa: CASSLAGGTNEKLFF
j_gene: TRBJ2-6; v_gene: TRBV9; d_gene: -; CDR3aa: CASSAKRGNPSGANVLTF
j_gene: TRBJ2-7; v_gene: TRBV2; d_gene: -; CDR3aa: CASKEGYEQYF
j_gene: TRBJ2-3; v_gene: TRBV28; d_gene: TRBD2; CDR3aa: CASSQGTSGRGYF
j_gene: TRBJ1-2; v_gene: TRBV6-1; d_gene: -; CDR3aa: CAFGPGWGYGYTF
j_gene: TRBJ2-3; v_gene: TRBV7-1; d_gene: -; CDR3aa: CASSAGTGGGPGLAGNGPMDTQYF
j_gene: TRBJ1-1; v_gene: TRBV4-2; d_gene: TRBD1; CDR3aa: CASSQEDRGNTEAFF
j_gene: TRBJ1-4; v_gene: TRBV6-4; d_gene: TRBD1; CDR3aa: CASSSSQQGFFEKLFF
j_gene: TRBJ1-5; v_gene: TRBV19; d_gene: -; CDR3aa: CASSPGGSNQPQHF
j_gene: TRBJ1-2; v_gene: TRBV10-3; d_gene: TRBD1; CDR3aa: CAISDPKTGESNYGYTF
j_gene: TRBJ2-1; v_gene: TRBV27; d_gene: TRBD1; CDR3aa: CASSLSGTDNEQFF
j_gene: TRBJ1-1; v_gene: TRBV29-1; d_gene: TRBD1; CDR3aa: CSVTNRGLEAFF
j_gene: TRBJ1-2; v_gene: TRBV14; d_gene: -; CDR3aa: CASQQEAALNYGYTF
j_gene: TRBJ1-2; v_gene: TRBV7-9; d_gene: -; CDR3aa: CASGRGTYGYTF
j_gene: TRBJ2-2; v_gene: TRBV9; d_gene: -; CDR3aa: CASSVSGRRELFF
j_gene: TRBJ1-5; v_gene: TRBV6-1; d_gene: -; CDR3aa: CASSESTGSGSNQPQHF
j_gene: TRBJ2-2; v_gene: TRBV5-5; d_gene: TRBD2; CDR3aa: CASSPASGSVVGELFF